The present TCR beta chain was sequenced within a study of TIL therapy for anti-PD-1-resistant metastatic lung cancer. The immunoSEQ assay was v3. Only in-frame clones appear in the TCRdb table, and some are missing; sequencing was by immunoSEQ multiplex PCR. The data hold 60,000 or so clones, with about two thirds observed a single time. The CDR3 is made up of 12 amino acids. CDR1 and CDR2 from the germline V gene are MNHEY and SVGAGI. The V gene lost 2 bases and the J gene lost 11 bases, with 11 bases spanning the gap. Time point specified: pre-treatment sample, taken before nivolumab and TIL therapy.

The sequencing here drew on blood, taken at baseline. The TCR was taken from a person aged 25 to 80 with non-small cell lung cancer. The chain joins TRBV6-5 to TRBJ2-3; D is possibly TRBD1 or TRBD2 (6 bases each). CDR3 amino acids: CASSYEGGRQYF. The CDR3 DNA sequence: TGTGCCAGCAGTTACGAGGGGGGAAGGCAGTATTTT.